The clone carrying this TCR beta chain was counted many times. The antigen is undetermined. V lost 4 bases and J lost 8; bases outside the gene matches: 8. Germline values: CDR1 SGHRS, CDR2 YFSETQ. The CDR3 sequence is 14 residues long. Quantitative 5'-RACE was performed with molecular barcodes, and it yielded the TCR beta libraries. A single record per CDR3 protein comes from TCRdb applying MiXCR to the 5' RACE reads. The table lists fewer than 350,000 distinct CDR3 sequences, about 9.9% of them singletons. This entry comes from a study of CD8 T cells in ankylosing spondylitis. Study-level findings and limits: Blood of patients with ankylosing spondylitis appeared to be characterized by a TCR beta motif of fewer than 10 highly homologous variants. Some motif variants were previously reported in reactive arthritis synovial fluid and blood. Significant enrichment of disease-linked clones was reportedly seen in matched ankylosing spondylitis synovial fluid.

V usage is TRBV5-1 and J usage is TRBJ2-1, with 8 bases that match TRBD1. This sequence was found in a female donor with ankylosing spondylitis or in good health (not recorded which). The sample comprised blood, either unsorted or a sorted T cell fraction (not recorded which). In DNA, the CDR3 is TGCGCCAGCAGCCCTCCTCAGGGGGCGTATGAGCAGTTCTTC. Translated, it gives CASSPPQGAYEQFF.